This TCR beta chain appears in the sequencing data of a study of T cell repertoires in aging, cancer and after chemotherapy. Multiplex touch-down PCR with TRB-A/B primers amplified rearranged V-D-J TRB sequences. TCRdb recomputed calls from the multiplex PCR reads with MiXCR, one row per CDR3 protein. There are more than 8,500 distinct CDR3 sequences in the sample; under 45% occur only once, and 3.5% lies in the top ten. Peripheral blood genomic DNA, not sorted cells or RNA, was the template. V shed 8 bases and J shed 4 bases, with 15 bases lying between them. CDR1 and CDR2 (germline): SGHDN, FVKESK. The CDR3 is 14 amino acids. Worth noting for this clonotype: No antigen is known for it.

The study's findings and limits: No conclusions about immunological memory after chemotherapy can be drawn from the repertoire data. In healthy donors, age-related TCR diversity loss mainly reflected lost richness.

The sample comprised blood. The TCR originated in a human donor in good health. The V call is TRBV14, the J call TRBJ2-1; D is perhaps TRBD2 (6 bases). The CDR3 nucleotides are TGTGCCAGCCGGCAGGGAGGTGGATACAATGAGCAGTTCTTC. Protein: CASRQGGGYNEQFF.